This entry lists 30 T cell receptor beta chains sequenced from one sample in a study of control samples from healthy donors and cancer patients. Assay used: immunoSEQ multiplex PCR; TCRdb lists only in-frame clones, some missing. The sample lists roughly 80,000 clones, 85% to 90% occurring once. Sequencing used blood. The receptor set was obtained from a man aged 45-60 years in good health.

The chain employs TRBV19 and TRBJ2-1; 12 bases are shared with TRBD2. The J segment lost 5 bases and the V segment lost 7 bases, leaving 9 bases of the junction unmatched. The CDR3 consists of 16 residues. CDR1 and CDR2 from the germline V gene are LNHDA and SQIVND (reference sequence). CDR3 loop: CASKGLAGGRDNEQFF. CDR3 DNA: TGTGCCAGTAAGGGGCTAGCGGGGGGGCGAGACAATGAGCAGTTCTTC.

The chain employs TRBV3-1 (or the pseudogene TRBV3-2) and TRBJ2-7; 7 bases map to TRBD1. Germline V CDR1 and CDR2: LGHDT, YNNKEL (reference sequence). The CDR3 covers 16 residues. V dropped 3 bases and J dropped 0; count of bases not matched to a gene: 8. CDR3 in amino acids: CASSQMTGLTSYEQYF. The CDR3 DNA reads as TGTGCCAGCAGCCAGATGACAGGGCTCACCTCCTACGAGCAGTACTTC.

V usage is TRBV7-9 and J usage is TRBJ2-5, with 7 bases fitting TRBD2. The germline gives CDR1 SEHNR, CDR2 FQNEAQ (reference sequence). With V trimmed by 4 bases and J by 3 bases, 14 bases remained unmatched. CDR3 length: 17 residues. CDR3 sequence: CASSSVLNWGGEETQYF. DNA of the CDR3: TGTGCCAGCAGCTCGGTATTAAACTGGGGGGGAGAAGAGACCCAGTACTTC.

The chain uses TRBV6-5 and TRBJ2-5; D is ambiguous. The V and J ends lost 6 bases and 4 bases respectively, with 12 bases between them. This CDR3 contains 13 residues. Per the germline V gene, CDR1 is MNHEY and CDR2 is SVGAGI. This CDR3 reads CASRPGPLETQYF. The DNA for the CDR3 is TGTGCCAGCAGACCCGGGCCTTTAGAGACCCAGTACTTC.

The J gene is TRBJ1-2, the V gene TRBV28; 7 nucleotides line up with TRBD1. V shed 2 bases and J 4 bases; nucleotides not matched to a gene: 1. Germline CDR1 reads MDHEN; CDR2 reads SYDVKM. The CDR3 is 13 amino acids. The CDR3 protein is CASSLDRAYGYTF. The DNA for the CDR3 is TGTGCCAGCAGTTTAGACAGGGCCTATGGCTACACCTTC.

CDR3 nucleotide sequence: TGTGCCATCTGGGACAGCTACACTGAAGCTTTCTTT. Encoded protein: CAIWDSYTEAFF. The genes are TRBV10-3 and TRBJ1-1, with TRBD1 identical over 7 bases. Germline V gene lookup returns CDR1 ENHRY and CDR2 SYGVKD. The CDR3 spans 12 residues. The V gene end was trimmed by 8 bases and the J gene end by 3 bases; junction bases not matched to a gene: 3.

This clone was detected once. The chain is built from TRBV12-3 or TRBV12-4 and TRBJ2-5; TRBD2 is a possible D gene (5 bases). The CDR3 is 13 amino acids. Between the trimmed V and J ends, which lost 7 bases and 4 bases, there was a span of 13 bases. Here the CDR3 DNA reads TGTGCCAGCACCGGGGTTAAGGGAGAGACCCAGTACTTC. Encoded protein: CASTGVKGETQYF.

The chain links TRBV25-1 to TRBJ2-7; D might be TRBD1 or TRBD2, each matching 5 bases. The CDR3 loop spans 13 amino acids. CDR1 is MGHDK, CDR2 SYGVNS, per germline. Deletions cut 3 bases from V and 4 bases from J, with 10 bases between. CDR3: CASSDRGRYEQYF. The CDR3 coding sequence is TGTGCCAGCAGTGACCGGGGACGGTACGAGCAGTACTTC.

Comment on this clone: Other DNA sequences in the same sample also yield this CDR3. This chain links TRBV5-1 with TRBJ1-2; D might be TRBD1 (5 bases). The CDR3 covers 16 residues. Trimming took 0 bases from V and 0 from J, leaving 12 bases between them. CDR1 SGHRS and CDR2 YFSETQ come from the germline V gene. This CDR3 reads CASSLGAGSSNYGYTF. CDR3 DNA: TGCGCCAGCAGCTTGGGGGCAGGGAGTTCTAACTATGGCTACACCTTC. Complete variable domain (other parts from reference TRBV5-1 and TRBJ1-2): KAGVTQTPRYLIKTRGQQVTLSCSPISGHRSVSWYQQTPGQGLQFLFEYFSETQRNKGNFPGRFSGRQFSNSRSEMNVSTLELGDSALYLCASSLGAGSSNYGYTFGSGTRLTVV.

This rearrangement joins TRBV7-7 to TRBJ2-5; TRBD2 matches at 8 bases. Germline V gene sequence: CDR1 SSHAT, CDR2 FNYEAQ (reference sequence). V gave up 4 bases and J gave up 5 bases; unmatched junction bases: 9. CDR3 size: 15 residues. CDR3 coding DNA: TGTGCCAGCAGCTCCGGGGGGGCCTTAATGGAGACCCAGTACTTC. This gives the protein CASSSGGALMETQYF.

In this sample, this clone turned up once. V and J are TRBV9 and TRBJ1-4; 7 bases are shared with TRBD1. Germline V gives CDR1 SGDLS, CDR2 YYNGEE. The CDR3 is made up of 17 amino acids. V lost 3 bases, J lost 6 bases, and 14 bases stayed unmatched. The CDR3 region has the DNA TGTGCCAGCAGCGGATCAAAAAGGGGGCGGAGGGATGAAAAACTGTTTTTT. Protein product: CASSGSKRGRRDEKLFF. Based on the CDR3 plus reference TRBV9 and TRBJ1-4, the full variable domain is DSGVTQTPKHLITATGQRVTLRCSPRSGDLSVYWYQQSLDQGLQFLIQYYNGEERAKGNILERFSAQQFPDLHSELNLSSLELGDSALYFCASSGSKRGRRDEKLFFGSGTQLSVL.

The CDR3 is CSVVWSGQYNTEAFF. In nucleotides, the CDR3 is TGCAGCGTTGTTTGGTCGGGACAGTATAACACTGAAGCTTTCTTT. The V gene is TRBV29-1, the J gene TRBJ1-1, with 7 bases matching TRBD1. The CDR3 totals 15 residues. V was clipped by 4 bases and J by 2 bases; unmatched bases: 10. Germline assignment: CDR1 SQVTM and CDR2 ANQGSEA.

This sequence joins TRBV6-6 and TRBJ1-5; possible D gene TRBD1, 6 bases. CDR3 length: 13 residues. Germline V gene sequence: CDR1 MNHNY, CDR2 SVGAGI (reference sequence). V dropped 5 bases and J dropped 5 bases, with 10 bases sitting between them. CDR3 region: CASSPPGDQPQHF. As DNA, the CDR3 is TGTGCCAGCAGTCCTCCAGGGGATCAGCCCCAGCATTTT.

This sequence joins TRBV12-3 or TRBV12-4 and TRBJ2-1, with 7 bases identical to TRBD2. The CDR3 spans 13 residues. V lost 10 bases to trimming and J lost 2 bases; unmatched junction nucleotides: 5. CDR3 in amino acids: CATGGLTYNEQFF. In DNA form, the CDR3 reads TGTGCCACCGGGGGGTTGACCTACAATGAGCAGTTCTTC.

This clone has a handful of counts. This sequence joins TRBV4-1 and TRBJ2-2; unclear D gene. This CDR3 contains 14 residues. V shed 0 bases and J shed 6 bases, with 8 bases lying between them. CDR1 and CDR2 from the germline V gene are MGHRA and YSYEKL. The CDR3 is CASSQDSVSGELFF. DNA for the CDR3: TGCGCCAGCAGCCAAGATTCGGTATCCGGGGAGCTGTTTTTT.

The table lists this clone with a count of one. The rearrangement links TRBV13 to TRBJ2-3, with 10 bases lining up with TRBD2. The CDR3 is made up of 14 amino acids. Germline trimming cut 3 bases from V and 11 bases from J; bases unmatched to any gene: 8. The germline V gene encodes CDR1 PRHDT and CDR2 FYEKMQ (reference sequence). CDR3 coding DNA: TGTGCCAGCAGCTTCAGCGGGGGGGCCGTGGGGCAGTATTTT. As protein: CASSFSGGAVGQYF.

The V gene is TRBV5-1, the J gene TRBJ1-4, with 7 bases lining up with TRBD1. The V and J ends lost 4 bases and 5 bases, in that order; junction bases with no gene match: 5. The CDR3 contains 14 residues. Germline assignment: CDR1 SGHRS and CDR2 YFSETQ. The chain's CDR3 is CASSRDSPNEKLFF. CDR3 sequence (DNA): TGCGCCAGCAGCAGGGACAGCCCCAATGAAAAACTGTTTTTT.

V usage is TRBV19 and J usage is TRBJ1-3; D unclear. Germline V gene sequence: CDR1 LNHDA, CDR2 SQIVND (reference sequence). Trimming took off 3 bases at V and 0 bases at J, with 6 bases between the two ends. The CDR3 totals 14 residues. CDR3 in DNA: TGTGCCAGTAGTATGGTGAGCTCTGGAAACACCATATATTTT. Protein sequence: CASSMVSSGNTIYF.

This chain connects TRBV19 to TRBJ1-6, with D perhaps matching TRBD1 (5 bases). This CDR3 is 14 amino acids long. From germline, CDR1 is LNHDA and CDR2 SQIVND (reference sequence). The V end lost 2 bases, the J end lost 7 bases, and 9 bases lay between the germline ends. The CDR3 protein is CASSITGTNSPLHF. As DNA, the CDR3 is TGTGCCAGTAGTATAACCGGGACCAATTCACCCCTCCACTTT.

The chain carries TRBV5-4 and TRBJ2-1; D call uncertain. CDR1 is SGHNT, CDR2 YYREEE, per germline (reference sequence). The CDR3 has 14 amino acids. V was clipped by 4 bases and J by 1 base, with 9 bases between them. CDR3 amino acids: CASSEGNSYNEQFF. The CDR3 DNA reads as TGTGCCAGCAGCGAAGGGAATTCCTACAATGAGCAGTTCTTC.

V usage is TRBV6-5 and J usage is TRBJ1-1; a possible D gene is TRBD1 (6 bases). Germline CDR1 and CDR2: MNHEY and SVGAGI. CDR3 length equals 13 residues. Trimming removed 4 bases from V and 5 bases from J, with 11 bases in between. The DNA for the CDR3 is TGTGCCAGCAGTTTAGGGGGGGCGACTGAAGCTTTCTTT. Protein product: CASSLGGATEAFF.

This clone ranks as medium-sized. The rearrangement joins TRBV6-4 to TRBJ2-2; D is uncertain. Germline V lookup: CDR1 MRHNA, CDR2 SNTAGT. The CDR3 loop spans 13 amino acids. Between the trimmed V and J ends, which lost 3 bases and 1 base, there was a span of 3 bases. CDR3 region: CASSEGNTGELFF. DNA for the CDR3: TGTGCCAGCAGTGAGGGGAACACCGGGGAGCTGTTTTTT.

The chain combines TRBV9 with TRBJ2-7; 8 bases fit TRBD1. CDR3 length: 15 amino acids. Germline V CDR1 and CDR2: SGDLS, YYNGEE. Losses at the gene ends were 0 bases for V and 2 bases for J; bases not matched to a gene: 4. DNA for the CDR3: TGTGCCAGCAGCGTAGGGTCAGGGGGCCCCTACGAGCAGTACTTC. This sequence encodes CASSVGSGGPYEQYF.

The gene calls are TRBV18 and TRBJ2-7, with TRBD2 matching over 7 bases. Trimming removed 3 bases from V and 0 bases from J; junction bases left unmatched: 5. This CDR3 comprises 15 residues. From germline, CDR1 is KGHSH and CDR2 LQKENI. The CDR3 region is CASSPGEGLSYEQYF. The CDR3 DNA sequence: TGTGCCAGCTCACCCGGGGAGGGTCTCTCCTACGAGCAGTACTTC.

The chain combines TRBV5-8 with TRBJ2-3; TRBD1 matches at 7 bases. The germline gives CDR1 SGHTS, CDR2 YDEGEE. This CDR3 contains 15 residues. V was clipped by 5 bases and J by 0 bases; unmatched bases: 6. The CDR3 region has the DNA TGTGCCAGCAGTTCCGGACAGGCGAGCACAGATACGCAGTATTTT. It encodes CASSSGQASTDTQYF. Full variable domain (remainder filled in from reference TRBV5-8 and TRBJ2-3): EAGVTQSPTHLIKTRGQQATLRCSPISGHTSVYWYQQALGLGLQFLLWYDEGEERNRGNFPPRFSGRQFPNYSSELNVNALELEDSALYLCASSSGQASTDTQYFGPGTRLTVL.

The chain combines TRBV3-1 (or the pseudogene TRBV3-2) with TRBJ1-4, with D perhaps matching TRBD1 (6 bases). CDR3 length: 16 residues. CDR1 LGHDT and CDR2 YNNKEL come from the germline V gene (reference sequence). Trimming pared 1 base from V and 6 bases from J, leaving 15 bases between. The CDR3 region is CASSQVWGAGDEKLFF. Written as DNA, the CDR3 is TGTGCCAGCAGCCAAGTCTGGGGGGCTGGAGATGAAAAACTGTTTTTT.

The rearrangement uses TRBV19 and TRBJ1-4; TRBD1 might be the D (6 bases). The CDR3 totals 14 residues. V lost 3 bases and J lost 8, with 13 bases in between. CDR1 is LNHDA and CDR2 is SQIVND in the germline V gene (reference sequence). CDR3 protein: CASSIGTQGEKLFF. The CDR3 DNA reads as TGTGCCAGTAGTATCGGGACCCAGGGGGAAAAACTGTTTTTT.

This clone was counted a single time. J is TRBJ2-7 and V is TRBV30, with TRBD2 matching 9 bases. The CDR3 runs 14 residues. Germline CDR1 is GTSNPN and CDR2 is SVGIG (reference sequence). V gave up 7 bases and J gave up 0 bases; unmatched junction bases: 7. The chain's CDR3 is CALLAGTHSYEQYF. CDR3 DNA sequence: TGTGCCTTGCTAGCGGGGACTCACTCCTACGAGCAGTACTTC.

The J gene is TRBJ2-3, the V gene TRBV19; D is uncertain. CDR1 and CDR2 (germline): LNHDA, SQIVND (reference sequence). Between the trimmed V and J ends, which lost 5 bases and 4 bases, there was a span of 4 bases. The CDR3 is 11 amino acids. CDR3 nucleotide sequence: TGTGCCAGTAGTGTATCAGATACGCAGTATTTT. Translating gives CASSVSDTQYF.

The sample holds one count of this clone. This chain links TRBV18 with TRBJ1-2; 7 nucleotides match TRBD1. Germline V gene sequence: CDR1 KGHSH, CDR2 LQKENI. With V trimmed by 4 bases and J by 7 bases, 9 bases remained unmatched. The CDR3 runs 14 residues. In DNA form, the CDR3 reads TGTGCCAGCTCACTCGACAGGGCGGGTGCTGGCTACACCTTC. It specifies CASSLDRAGAGYTF.